The TCR beta chain described here comes from a study of CXCR3-negative and CXCR3-positive naive CD8 T cells. The authors gated naive CD8+ T cells as CD45RO-CCR7+CD27+CD95-. Via 5' RACE with UMI labels, TRB cDNA libraries were prepared. TCRdb reprocessed the 5' RACE reads, with one entry per CDR3 protein and no DNA. The listing records about 62,000 distinct CDR3 sequences. Study findings and constraints: Each naive subset displayed comparably high diversity, whereas memory CD8+ cells displayed much lower diversity. Naive CXCR3-positive cells had TRB CDR3s more hydrophobic than those of CXCR3-negative naive cells.

Worth noting for this clonotype: The antigen remains undetermined.

The CDR3 consists of 13 residues. CDR1 KGHSH and CDR2 LQKENI come from the germline V gene. This TCR was sampled from a human donor in good health. Some clones in this sample may be carry-over from other donors' samples. The specimen sequenced was naive CXCR3- CD8+ T cells from blood. Sample subset: CD45RO-CCR7+CD27+CD95- naive CD8+ T cells lacking CXCR3 (TNR3-). The chain is built from TRBV18 and TRBJ1-5. CDR3 amino acids: CASSPQRDQPQHF.